These 8 T cell receptor beta chains came from one sample sequenced in a study of blood T cell repertoires in COVID-19. The table came from immunoSEQ multiplex PCR; TCRdb's copy has only in-frame clones and leaves some out. The sample has under 25,000 clones, around 86% seen once. Source material: peripheral blood. These receptors were collected from a woman older than 75 with acute or convalescent COVID-19.

The chain combines TRBV5-1 with TRBJ2-3, with 9 bases lining up with TRBD2. In germline, CDR1 is SGHRS, CDR2 YFSETQ. This CDR3 comprises 16 residues. V lost 2 bases and J lost 2; bases outside the gene matches: 6. The CDR3 coding sequence is TGCGCCAGCAGCTTTGGCGGGGGGGTGTCCACAGATACGCAGTATTTT. It codes for CASSFGGGVSTDTQYF.

The chain links TRBV10-3 to TRBJ1-2; D possibly corresponds to TRBD1 (5 bases). The ends were cut back, 5 bases at V and 3 bases at J, with 16 bases in the middle. The CDR3 extends over 15 amino acids. Per germline, CDR1 ENHRY and CDR2 SYGVKD. CDR3 nucleotides: TGTGCCATCAGTTCCTCCCGGGGGGGAGACTATGGCTACACCTTC. Encoded protein: CAISSSRGGDYGYTF.

This chain connects TRBV11-3 to TRBJ2-7; weak D call: TRBD1 (6 bases). V was shortened by 4 bases and J by 3 bases, with 13 bases between the two germline ends. The CDR3 sequence is 14 residues long. Germline-derived CDR1 and CDR2 are SGHNT and YENEEA. Here the CDR3 reads CASSSPGQLYEQYF. The CDR3, as DNA: TGTGCCAGCAGCTCCCCGGGACAACTCTACGAGCAGTACTTC.

This clone appeared a few times. The chain joins TRBV7-2 to TRBJ1-1; 7 nucleotides agree with TRBD1. The V segment lost 6 bases and the J segment 4 bases; nucleotides outside the gene matches: 8. This CDR3 spans 14 amino acids. CDR1 SGHTA and CDR2 FQGNSA come from the germline V gene. The CDR3 sequence is CASSPGQTSTEAFF. The CDR3 DNA is TGTGCCAGCAGTCCGGGACAGACTTCCACTGAAGCTTTCTTT.

The chain combines TRBV24-1 with TRBJ1-2; D gene uncertain. Germline CDR1 reads KGHDR; CDR2 reads SFDVKD. This CDR3 region has 13 residues. Trimming cost V 4 bases and J 8 bases, with 13 bases left between them. CDR3 protein: CATSDGWGGGYTF. The CDR3 coding sequence is TGTGCCACCAGTGACGGTTGGGGAGGGGGCTACACCTTC.

The rearrangement uses TRBV16 and TRBJ1-1, with 11 bases identical to TRBD1. CDR1 is KGHSY, CDR2 FQNENV, per germline. V was pared by 4 bases and J by 4 bases, with 2 bases of the junction left unmatched. The CDR3 covers 14 residues. CDR3 in amino acids: CASSRGQGATEAFF. The DNA of the CDR3 is TGTGCCAGCAGCCGAGGACAGGGGGCCACTGAAGCTTTCTTT.

This clone showed up just once. V is TRBV28 and J is TRBJ2-1; 11 bases map to TRBD1. Germline loops: CDR1 MDHEN, CDR2 SYDVKM. The CDR3 covers 16 residues. V trimming: 6 bases; J trimming: 7 bases; junction bases outside the gene matches: 11. Here the CDR3 DNA reads TGTGCCAGCAGACTTCCCGGGACAGGGGGGCTGAATGAGCAGTTCTTC. Encoded protein: CASRLPGTGGLNEQFF.

The chain links TRBV5-6 to TRBJ1-5, with 9 bases aligning to TRBD1. CDR1 and CDR2 from the germline V gene are SGHDT and YYEEEE. Trimming at V came to 2 bases and at J to 7 bases, leaving 4 bases not matched to a gene. This CDR3 contains 14 residues. CDR3 sequence (DNA): TGTGCCAGCAGCTTCGACAGGGGGAACCAGCCCCAGCATTTT. This codes for CASSFDRGNQPQHF.